These T cell receptor beta chains were read from a single sample in a study of read filtering for tumor transcriptome and immune sequencing. TCRdb fed the reads into MiXCR, producing one record per CDR3 protein. The data contain roughly 82,000 distinct CDR3 sequences, about 12% of them singletons. Material for sequencing was a population of CD138-negative cells sorted from bone marrow. These receptors were taken from a donor at least 40 years old with multiple myeloma. The CDR3 runs from the conserved cysteine through the conserved F or W. The order of the fields is clone size, D gene, V gene, J gene, CDR3 DNA, CDR3 protein. D genes are given only for firm matches. Clone size appears in some rows only: once, few, many, or a class for an expanded clone.

abundance: many
d_gene: -
v_gene: TRBV5-1
j_gene: TRBJ2-7
CDR3nt: TGCGCCAGCAGCTTGGAGCCTAGCTCCTACGAGCAGTACTTC
CDR3aa: CASSLEPSSYEQYF

abundance: many
d_gene: TRBD1
v_gene: TRBV5-1
j_gene: TRBJ1-1
CDR3nt: TGCGCCAGCAGGACAGGGGACAGAATGAACACTGAAGCTTTCTTT
CDR3aa: CASRTGDRMNTEAFF

abundance: many
d_gene: -
v_gene: TRBV20-1
j_gene: TRBJ2-2
CDR3nt: TGCAGTGCTAGAGAGGGCGGCGGGGAGCTGTTTTTT
CDR3aa: CSAREGGGELFF

abundance: many
d_gene: TRBD2
v_gene: TRBV7-9
j_gene: TRBJ2-3
CDR3nt: TGTGCCAGCAGCTCCCCCCTAGCGGGAGGGCCAATAGATACGCAGTATTTT
CDR3aa: CASSSPLAGGPIDTQYF

abundance: many
d_gene: -
v_gene: TRBV20-1
j_gene: TRBJ2-1
CDR3nt: TGCAGTGCTAGAGAAAACAATGAGCAGTTCTTC
CDR3aa: CSARENNEQFF

abundance: many
d_gene: TRBD2
v_gene: TRBV20-1
j_gene: TRBJ2-3
CDR3nt: TGCAGTGCTTCCCGTCCGGGACTAGCAACAGATACGCAGTATTTT
CDR3aa: CSASRPGLATDTQYF

abundance: -
d_gene: -
v_gene: TRBV5-1
j_gene: TRBJ1-1
CDR3nt: TGCGCCAGCAGCTTGGCTTCAGGGTTGAGCACTGAAGCTTTCTTT
CDR3aa: CASSLASGLSTEAFF

abundance: many
d_gene: TRBD1
v_gene: TRBV7-9
j_gene: TRBJ2-3
CDR3nt: TGTGCCAGCAGCCATTCCCAGGGGGCTAGCACAGATACGCAGTATTTT
CDR3aa: CASSHSQGASTDTQYF

abundance: many
d_gene: TRBD2
v_gene: TRBV5-5
j_gene: TRBJ2-3
CDR3nt: TGTGCCAGCAGCTTCCGGGGGGAAGATACGCAGTATTTT
CDR3aa: CASSFRGEDTQYF

abundance: many
d_gene: -
v_gene: TRBV2
j_gene: TRBJ1-1
CDR3nt: TGTGCCAGCAGTGAAGATTTTTGGGCTTTCTTT
CDR3aa: CASSEDFWAFF

abundance: many
d_gene: TRBD1
v_gene: TRBV6-2/TRBV6-3
j_gene: TRBJ2-1
CDR3nt: TGTGCCAGCAGTTACCTCCACGCCAGGGGGCCTGACAATGAGCAGTTCTTC
CDR3aa: CASSYLHARGPDNEQFF

abundance: many
d_gene: -
v_gene: TRBV28
j_gene: TRBJ1-4
CDR3nt: TGTGCCAGCAGGGATCGGGCTATTGCAACTAATGAAAAACTGTTTTTT
CDR3aa: CASRDRAIATNEKLFF

abundance: -
d_gene: -
v_gene: TRBV28
j_gene: TRBJ1-1
CDR3nt: TGTGCCAGCAGCCGCGGGGCTTTGAACACTGAAGCTTTCTTT
CDR3aa: CASSRGALNTEAFF

abundance: few
d_gene: -
v_gene: TRBV30
j_gene: TRBJ2-4
CDR3nt: TGTGCCTGGAGTGTAAGTGTGGAGTTCTACTTC
CDR3aa: CAWSVSVEFYF

abundance: -
d_gene: TRBD1
v_gene: TRBV28
j_gene: TRBJ2-7
CDR3nt: TGTGCCAGCGGGACAGGCCACAACTCCTACGAGCAGTACTTC
CDR3aa: CASGTGHNSYEQYF

abundance: many
d_gene: -
v_gene: TRBV2
j_gene: TRBJ2-1
CDR3nt: TGTGCCAGCACCCTCATGAGGGGGGGTGAGCAGTTCTTC
CDR3aa: CASTLMRGGEQFF

abundance: many
d_gene: TRBD1
v_gene: TRBV4-1
j_gene: TRBJ2-7
CDR3nt: TGCGCCAGCAGCGACCCGGGACAGGGGGCGAGGGAGCAGTACTTC
CDR3aa: CASSDPGQGAREQYF

abundance: many
d_gene: TRBD1
v_gene: TRBV7-2
j_gene: TRBJ2-1
CDR3nt: TGTGCCAGCAGCACGACAGGGTCGGGTTACAATGAGCAGTTCTTC
CDR3aa: CASSTTGSGYNEQFF

abundance: many
d_gene: TRBD1
v_gene: TRBV7-6
j_gene: TRBJ2-7
CDR3nt: TGTGCCAGCAGCCCAGGACAGGGTAAAGAGCAGTACTTC
CDR3aa: CASSPGQGKEQYF

abundance: many
d_gene: TRBD2
v_gene: TRBV7-9
j_gene: TRBJ2-7
CDR3nt: TGTGCCAGCAGCTTGCGGCTAGCGGGAGTGTACGAGCAGTACTTC
CDR3aa: CASSLRLAGVYEQYF

abundance: many
d_gene: -
v_gene: TRBV18
j_gene: TRBJ2-3
CDR3nt: TGTGCCAGCTCACTCAGACAGGCGATAACAGATACGCAGTATTTT
CDR3aa: CASSLRQAITDTQYF

abundance: many
d_gene: -
v_gene: TRBV30
j_gene: TRBJ2-7
CDR3nt: TGTGCCGGAAACCGGGACCGAGGGGAGCAGTACTTC
CDR3aa: CAGNRDRGEQYF

abundance: many
d_gene: TRBD2
v_gene: TRBV4-1
j_gene: TRBJ2-1
CDR3nt: TGCGCCAGCAGCCAAAGGGCGGGAGAGACCTACAATGAGCAGTTCTTC
CDR3aa: CASSQRAGETYNEQFF

abundance: many
d_gene: TRBD1
v_gene: TRBV29-1
j_gene: TRBJ2-3
CDR3nt: TGCAGCGTCCGGACAGGGGGTACCTACACAGATACGCAGTATTTT
CDR3aa: CSVRTGGTYTDTQYF

abundance: many
d_gene: TRBD1
v_gene: TRBV20-1
j_gene: TRBJ1-4
CDR3nt: TGCAGTGCTCCGGACAGGGATAATGAAAAACTGTTTTTT
CDR3aa: CSAPDRDNEKLFF

abundance: many
d_gene: -
v_gene: TRBV5-1
j_gene: TRBJ2-1
CDR3nt: TGCGCCAGCAGCTTGGCCGAGCGGAGCTCCTACAATGAGCAGTTCTTC
CDR3aa: CASSLAERSSYNEQFF

abundance: many
d_gene: TRBD2
v_gene: TRBV14
j_gene: TRBJ2-1
CDR3nt: TGTGCCAGCAGCCCTGGGACTAGCGGGAGTCCGCAGTTCTTC
CDR3aa: CASSPGTSGSPQFF

abundance: many
d_gene: TRBD2
v_gene: TRBV2
j_gene: TRBJ2-1
CDR3nt: TGTGCCAGCACCTCTAGCGGGAGATACAATGAGCAGTTCTTC
CDR3aa: CASTSSGRYNEQFF

abundance: many
d_gene: -
v_gene: TRBV2
j_gene: TRBJ1-4
CDR3nt: TGTGCCAGCAGGAGGACAGTTTCTCCAACTAATGAAAAACTGTTTTTT
CDR3aa: CASRRTVSPTNEKLFF

abundance: many
d_gene: TRBD1
v_gene: TRBV7-9
j_gene: TRBJ2-5
CDR3nt: TGTGCCAGCAGTCAATGGACAGGGGCCTTTCGGGAGACCCAGTACTTC
CDR3aa: CASSQWTGAFRETQYF

abundance: many
d_gene: -
v_gene: TRBV12-2
j_gene: TRBJ1-5
CDR3nt: TGTGCAAGTCGCTTAGAGGGGAATGGGGATAGCAATCAGCCCCAGCATTTT
CDR3aa: CASRLEGNGDSNQPQHF

abundance: many
d_gene: TRBD1
v_gene: TRBV6-5
j_gene: TRBJ1-5
CDR3nt: TGTGCCATCGGACAGGGGGCGGGGCAGCCCCAGCATTTT
CDR3aa: CAIGQGAGQPQHF

abundance: many
d_gene: -
v_gene: TRBV29-1
j_gene: TRBJ1-4
CDR3nt: TGCAGCGTTCGGGAGTGGCAGGCAACTAATGAAAAACTGTTTTTT
CDR3aa: CSVREWQATNEKLFF

abundance: many
d_gene: -
v_gene: TRBV5-4
j_gene: TRBJ2-7
CDR3nt: TGTGCCAGCAGCTTGGACATGGGGGGCTACGAGCAGTACTTC
CDR3aa: CASSLDMGGYEQYF

abundance: many
d_gene: TRBD2
v_gene: TRBV7-8
j_gene: TRBJ2-3
CDR3nt: TGTGCCAGCGGGCGGGAGGGGGATACGCAGTATTTT
CDR3aa: CASGREGDTQYF

abundance: few
d_gene: TRBD2
v_gene: TRBV10-3
j_gene: TRBJ2-5
CDR3nt: TGTGCCATCAGTCCCAGCGGGAGAACGGAGACCCAGTACTTC
CDR3aa: CAISPSGRTETQYF

abundance: many
d_gene: -
v_gene: TRBV9
j_gene: TRBJ2-1
CDR3nt: TGTGCCAGCAGCTCCGGCATGGGTCCCTACAATGAGCAGTTCTTC
CDR3aa: CASSSGMGPYNEQFF

abundance: many
d_gene: -
v_gene: TRBV30
j_gene: TRBJ2-1
CDR3nt: TGTGCCTGGAGTCACCAGAAAAATGAGCAGTTCTTC
CDR3aa: CAWSHQKNEQFF

abundance: many
d_gene: -
v_gene: TRBV20-1
j_gene: TRBJ1-2
CDR3nt: TGCAGTGCTAGATGGACAGCAACTAACTATGGCTACACCTTC
CDR3aa: CSARWTATNYGYTF

abundance: many
d_gene: -
v_gene: TRBV5-1
j_gene: TRBJ2-5
CDR3nt: TGCGCCAGCAGCTTGGGTTTGGAGGAGACCCAGTACTTC
CDR3aa: CASSLGLEETQYF

abundance: medium-sized
d_gene: TRBD2
v_gene: TRBV3-1
j_gene: TRBJ2-1
CDR3nt: TGTGCCAGCAGCCCCCGGACTAGCGGTGACAATGAGCAGTTCTTC
CDR3aa: CASSPRTSGDNEQFF